This T cell receptor beta chain is from a study of CD8 T cell repertoires and HIV-1 epitope variants. The CDR3 is made up of 14 amino acids. Trimming stripped 6 bases from V and 0 bases from J, with 8 bases between. Looked up from germline, CDR1 is SGHDN and CDR2 is FVKESK. Details on this clone: The antigen is undetermined.

TCRdb's table, derived via immunoSEQ multiplex PCR, lists solely in-frame clones and lacks some. Of 2,400 or so clones in the sample, approximately 64% were seen once. The sequencing sample was made of cultured CD8+ T cells derived from PBMCs. This clonotype originated in a male donor with HIV. The chain recombines TRBV14 with TRBJ2-2; D is ambiguous. Here the CDR3 reads CASRLEANTGELFF. The CDR3 DNA reads TGTGCCAGCAGGCTAGAAGCGAACACCGGGGAGCTGTTTTTT.